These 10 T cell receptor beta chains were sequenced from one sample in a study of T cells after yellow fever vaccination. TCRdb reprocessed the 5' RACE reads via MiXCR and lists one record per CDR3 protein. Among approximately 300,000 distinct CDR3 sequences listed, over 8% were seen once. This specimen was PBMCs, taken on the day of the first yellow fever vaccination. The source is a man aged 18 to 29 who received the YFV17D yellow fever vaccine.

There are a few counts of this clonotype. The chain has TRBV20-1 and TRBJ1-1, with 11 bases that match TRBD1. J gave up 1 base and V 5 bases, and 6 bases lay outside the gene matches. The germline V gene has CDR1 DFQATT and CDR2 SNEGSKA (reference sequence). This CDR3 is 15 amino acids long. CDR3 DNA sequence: TGCAGTGCTTGGGACAGGGGGATTGGGAACACTGAAGCTTTCTTT. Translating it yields CSAWDRGIGNTEAFF.

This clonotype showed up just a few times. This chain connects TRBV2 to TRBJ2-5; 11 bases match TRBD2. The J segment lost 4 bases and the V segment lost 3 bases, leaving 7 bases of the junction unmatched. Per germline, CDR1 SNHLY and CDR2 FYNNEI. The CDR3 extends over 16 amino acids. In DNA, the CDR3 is TGTGCCAGCAGTGATACTAGCGGGGGCGCCTCAGAGACCCAGTACTTC. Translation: CASSDTSGGASETQYF. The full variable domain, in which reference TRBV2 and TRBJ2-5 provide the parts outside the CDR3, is EPEVTQTPSHQVTQMGQEVILRCVPISNHLYFYWYRQILGQKVEFLVSFYNNEISEKSEIFDDQFSVERPDGSNFTLKIRSTKLEDSAMYFCASSDTSGGASETQYFGPGTRLLVL.

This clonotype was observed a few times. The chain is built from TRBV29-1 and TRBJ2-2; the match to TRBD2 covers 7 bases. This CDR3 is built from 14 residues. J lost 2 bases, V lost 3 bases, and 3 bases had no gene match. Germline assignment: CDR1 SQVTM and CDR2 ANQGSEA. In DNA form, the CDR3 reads TGCAGCGTTGAGGGGGGGTTCAACACCGGGGAGCTGTTTTTT. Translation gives CSVEGGFNTGELFF.

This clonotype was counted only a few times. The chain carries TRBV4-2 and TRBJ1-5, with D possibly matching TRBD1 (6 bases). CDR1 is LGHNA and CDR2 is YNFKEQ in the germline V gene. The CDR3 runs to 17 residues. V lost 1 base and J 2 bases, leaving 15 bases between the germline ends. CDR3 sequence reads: CASSQVSNNRGNQPQHF. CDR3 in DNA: TGTGCCAGCAGCCAAGTCAGTAACAACAGGGGCAATCAGCCCCAGCATTTT.

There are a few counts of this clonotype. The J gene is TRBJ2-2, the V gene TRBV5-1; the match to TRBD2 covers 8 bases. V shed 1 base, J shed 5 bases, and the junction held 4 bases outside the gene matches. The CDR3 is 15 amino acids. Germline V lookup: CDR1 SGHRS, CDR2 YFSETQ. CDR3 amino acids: CASSLSSGVTGELFF. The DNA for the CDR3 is TGCGCCAGCAGCTTGAGTAGCGGGGTGACCGGGGAGCTGTTTTTT.

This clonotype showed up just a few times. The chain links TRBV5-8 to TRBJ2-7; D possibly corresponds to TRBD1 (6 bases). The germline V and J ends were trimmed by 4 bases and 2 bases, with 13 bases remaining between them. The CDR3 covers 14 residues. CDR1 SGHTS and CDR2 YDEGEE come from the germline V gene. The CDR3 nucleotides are TGTGCCAGCAGCCTAGACCCAGGGGCCTACGAGCAGTACGTC. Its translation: CASSLDPGAYEQYV.

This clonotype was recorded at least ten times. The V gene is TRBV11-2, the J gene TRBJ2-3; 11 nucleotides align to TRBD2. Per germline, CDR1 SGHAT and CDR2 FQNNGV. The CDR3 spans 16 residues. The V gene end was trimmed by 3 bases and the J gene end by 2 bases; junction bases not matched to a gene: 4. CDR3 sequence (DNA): TGTGCCAGCAGCTTTCTAGCGGGGGGATCCACAGATACGCAGTATTTT. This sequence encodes CASSFLAGGSTDTQYF.

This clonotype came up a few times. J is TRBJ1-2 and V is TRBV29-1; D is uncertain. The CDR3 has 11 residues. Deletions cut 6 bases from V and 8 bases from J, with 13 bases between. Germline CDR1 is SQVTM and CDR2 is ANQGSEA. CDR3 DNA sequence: TGCAGCGTCCCCTCGCCAAGGGGCTACACCTTC. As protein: CSVPSPRGYTF.

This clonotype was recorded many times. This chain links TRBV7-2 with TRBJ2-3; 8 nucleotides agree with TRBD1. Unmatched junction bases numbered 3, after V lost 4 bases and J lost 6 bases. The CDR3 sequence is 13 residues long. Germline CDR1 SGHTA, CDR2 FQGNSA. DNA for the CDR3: TGTGCCAGCAGCTCCCGGACAGGGGATACGCAGTATTTT. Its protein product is CASSSRTGDTQYF.

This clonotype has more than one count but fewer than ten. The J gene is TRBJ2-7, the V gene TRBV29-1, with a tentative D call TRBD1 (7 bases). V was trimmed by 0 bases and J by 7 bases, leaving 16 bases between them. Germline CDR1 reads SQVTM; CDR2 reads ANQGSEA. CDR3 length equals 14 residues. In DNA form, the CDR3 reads TGCAGCGTTGAAGATGCGGAGGGGGCTCGGGAGCAGTACGTC. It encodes CSVEDAEGAREQYV.